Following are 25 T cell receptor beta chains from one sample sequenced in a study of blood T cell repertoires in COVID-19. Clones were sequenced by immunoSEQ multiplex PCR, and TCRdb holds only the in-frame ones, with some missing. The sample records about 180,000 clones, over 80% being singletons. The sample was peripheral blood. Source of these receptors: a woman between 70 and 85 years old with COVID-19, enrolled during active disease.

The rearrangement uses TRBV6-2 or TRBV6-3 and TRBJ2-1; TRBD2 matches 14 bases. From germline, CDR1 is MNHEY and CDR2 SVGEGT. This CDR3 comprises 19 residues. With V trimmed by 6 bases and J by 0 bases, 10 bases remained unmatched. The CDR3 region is CASSSRLAGGLSSYNEQFF. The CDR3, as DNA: TGTGCCAGCAGCTCGAGACTAGCGGGAGGGCTCAGCTCCTACAATGAGCAGTTCTTC.

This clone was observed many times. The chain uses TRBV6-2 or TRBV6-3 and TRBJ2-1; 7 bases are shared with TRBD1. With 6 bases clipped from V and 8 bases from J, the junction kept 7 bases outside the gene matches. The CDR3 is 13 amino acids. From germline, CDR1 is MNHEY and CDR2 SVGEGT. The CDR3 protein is CASSNQGEHEQFF. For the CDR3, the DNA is TGTGCCAGCAGCAACCAGGGGGAGCATGAGCAGTTCTTC.

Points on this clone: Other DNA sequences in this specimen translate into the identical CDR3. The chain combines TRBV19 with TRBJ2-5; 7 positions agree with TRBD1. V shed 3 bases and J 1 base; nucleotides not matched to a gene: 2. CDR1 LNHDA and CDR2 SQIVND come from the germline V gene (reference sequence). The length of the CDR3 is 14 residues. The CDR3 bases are TGTGCCAGTAGTATCACAGGGGCCCAAGAGACCCAGTACTTC. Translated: CASSITGAQETQYF. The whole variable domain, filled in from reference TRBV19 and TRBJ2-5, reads DGGITQSPKYLFRKEGQNVTLSCEQNLNHDAMYWYRQDPGQGLRLIYYSQIVNDFQKGDIAEGYSVSREKKESFPLTVTSAQKNPTAFYLCASSITGAQETQYFGPGTRLLVL.

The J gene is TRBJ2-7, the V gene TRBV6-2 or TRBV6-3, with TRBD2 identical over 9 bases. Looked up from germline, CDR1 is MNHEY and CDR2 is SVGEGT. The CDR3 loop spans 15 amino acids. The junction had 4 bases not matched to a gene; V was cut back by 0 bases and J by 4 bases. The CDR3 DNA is TGTGCCAGCAGTTACTCGTTAGCGGGAGTGTACGAGCAGTACTTC. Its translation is CASSYSLAGVYEQYF.

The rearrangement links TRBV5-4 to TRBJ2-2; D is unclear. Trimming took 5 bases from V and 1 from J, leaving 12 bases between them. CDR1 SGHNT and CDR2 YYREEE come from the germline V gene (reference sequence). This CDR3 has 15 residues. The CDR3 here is CASSERSQNTGELFF. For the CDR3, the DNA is TGTGCCAGCAGTGAGCGCAGCCAGAACACCGGGGAGCTGTTTTTT. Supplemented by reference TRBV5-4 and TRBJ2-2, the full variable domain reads ETGVTQSPTHLIKTRGQQVTLRCSSQSGHNTVSWYQQALGQGPQFIFQYYREEENGRGNFPPRFSGLQFPNYSSELNVNALELDDSALYLCASSERSQNTGELFFGEGSRLTVL.

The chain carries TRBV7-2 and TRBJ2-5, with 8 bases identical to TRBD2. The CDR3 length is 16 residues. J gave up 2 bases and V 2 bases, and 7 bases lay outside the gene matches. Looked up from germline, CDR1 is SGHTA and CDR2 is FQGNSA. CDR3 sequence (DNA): TGTGCCAGCAGCTTACCTCGGACTAGCTCGCAAGAGACCCAGTACTTC. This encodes CASSLPRTSSQETQYF.

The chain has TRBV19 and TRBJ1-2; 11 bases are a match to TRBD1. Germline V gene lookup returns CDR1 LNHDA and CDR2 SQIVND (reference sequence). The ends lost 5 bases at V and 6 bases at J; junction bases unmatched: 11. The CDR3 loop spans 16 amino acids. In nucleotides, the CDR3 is TGTGCCAGTAGTGCGTACCGGGACAGGGGGAAAAATGGCTACACCTTC. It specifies CASSAYRDRGKNGYTF.

DNA for the CDR3: TGTGCCAGCTCACTGCGAGCGGGAGGGACCGCTAGCACAGATACGCAGTATTTT. Translated: CASSLRAGGTASTDTQYF. The chain is built from TRBV18 and TRBJ2-3, with 10 bases lining up with TRBD2. Trimming took 4 bases from V and 0 from J; bases not matched to a gene: 10. This CDR3 is built from 18 residues. Germline V gene lookup returns CDR1 KGHSH and CDR2 LQKENI. Full variable domain (rest looked up from reference TRBV18 and TRBJ2-3): NAGVMQNPRHLVRRRGQEARLRCSPMKGHSHVYWYRQLPEEGLKFMVYLQKENIIDESGMPKERFSAEFPKEGPSILRIQQVVRGDSAAYFCASSLRAGGTASTDTQYFGPGTRLTVL.

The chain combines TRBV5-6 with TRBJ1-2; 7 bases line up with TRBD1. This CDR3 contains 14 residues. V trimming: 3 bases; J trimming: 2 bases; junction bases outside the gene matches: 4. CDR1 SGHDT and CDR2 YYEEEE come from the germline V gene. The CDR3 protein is CASSSGTANYGYTF. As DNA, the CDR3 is TGTGCCAGCAGCTCCGGGACAGCAAACTATGGCTACACCTTC.

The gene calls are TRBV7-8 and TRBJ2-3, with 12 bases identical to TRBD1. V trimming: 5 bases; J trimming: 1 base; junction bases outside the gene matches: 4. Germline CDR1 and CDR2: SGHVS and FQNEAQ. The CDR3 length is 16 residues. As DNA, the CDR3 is TGTGCCAGCAGCCCCCGGGACAGGGGGCGCACAGATACGCAGTATTTT. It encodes CASSPRDRGRTDTQYF.

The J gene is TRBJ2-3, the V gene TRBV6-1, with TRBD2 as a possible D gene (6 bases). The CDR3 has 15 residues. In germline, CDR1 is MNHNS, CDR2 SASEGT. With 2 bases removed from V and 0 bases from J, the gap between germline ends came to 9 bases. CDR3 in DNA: TGTGCCAGCAGTGAAAGACGGGGGAGCACAGATACGCAGTATTTT. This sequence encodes CASSERRGSTDTQYF.

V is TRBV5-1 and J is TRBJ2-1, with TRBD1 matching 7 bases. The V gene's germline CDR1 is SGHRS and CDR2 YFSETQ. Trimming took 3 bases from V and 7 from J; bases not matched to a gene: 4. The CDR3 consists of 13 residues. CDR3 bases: TGCGCCAGCAGCTCCGGGACAGTAAATGAGCAGTTCTTC. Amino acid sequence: CASSSGTVNEQFF.

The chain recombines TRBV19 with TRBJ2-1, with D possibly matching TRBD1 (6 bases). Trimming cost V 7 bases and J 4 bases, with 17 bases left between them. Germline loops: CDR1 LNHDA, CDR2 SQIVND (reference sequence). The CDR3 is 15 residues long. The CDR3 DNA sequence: TGTGCCAGTAAACCAGGGGCTGATCCTTACAATGAGCAGTTCTTC. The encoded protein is CASKPGADPYNEQFF.

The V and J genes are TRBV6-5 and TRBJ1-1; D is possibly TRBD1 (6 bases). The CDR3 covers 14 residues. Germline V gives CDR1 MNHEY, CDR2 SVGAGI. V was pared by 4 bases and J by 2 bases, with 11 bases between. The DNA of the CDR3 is TGTGCCAGCAGTTCCCCGACAGGAAACACTGAAGCTTTCTTT. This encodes CASSSPTGNTEAFF.

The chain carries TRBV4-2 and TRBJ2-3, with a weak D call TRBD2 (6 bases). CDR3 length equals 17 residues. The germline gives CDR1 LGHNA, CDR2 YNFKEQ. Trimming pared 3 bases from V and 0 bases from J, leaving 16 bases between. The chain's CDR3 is CASSHSAGTTSTDTQYF. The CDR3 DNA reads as TGTGCCAGCAGCCATTCTGCGGGAACAACTAGCACAGATACGCAGTATTTT.

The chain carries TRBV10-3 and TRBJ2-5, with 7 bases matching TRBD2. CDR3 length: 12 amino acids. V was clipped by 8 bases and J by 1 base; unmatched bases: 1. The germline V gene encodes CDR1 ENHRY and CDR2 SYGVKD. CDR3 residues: CAIGGGQETQYF. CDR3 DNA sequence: TGTGCCATCGGGGGGGGCCAAGAGACCCAGTACTTC.

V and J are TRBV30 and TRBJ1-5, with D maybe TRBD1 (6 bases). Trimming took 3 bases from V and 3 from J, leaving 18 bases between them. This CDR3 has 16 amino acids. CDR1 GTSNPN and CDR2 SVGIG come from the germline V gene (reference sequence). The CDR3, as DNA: TGTGCCTGGAGCCTTGGGGGGGCCCCAATCAATCAGCCCCAGCATTTT. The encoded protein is CAWSLGGAPINQPQHF. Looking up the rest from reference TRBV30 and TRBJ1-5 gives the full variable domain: SQTIHQWPATLVQPVGSPLSLECTVEGTSNPNLYWYRQAAGRGLQLLFYSVGIGQISSEVPQNLSASRPQDRQFILSSKKLLLSDSGFYLCAWSLGGAPINQPQHFGDGTRLSIL.

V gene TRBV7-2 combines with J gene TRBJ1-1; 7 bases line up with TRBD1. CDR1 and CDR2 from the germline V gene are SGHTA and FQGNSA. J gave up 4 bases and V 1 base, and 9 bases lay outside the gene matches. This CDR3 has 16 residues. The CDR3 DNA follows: TGTGCCAGCAGCTTAGTAGGGGGCGGAAGGGGCACTGAAGCTTTCTTT. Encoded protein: CASSLVGGGRGTEAFF.

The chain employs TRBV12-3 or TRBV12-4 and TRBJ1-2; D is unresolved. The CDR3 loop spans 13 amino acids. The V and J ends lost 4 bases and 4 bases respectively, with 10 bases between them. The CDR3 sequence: CASSSPGAYGYTF. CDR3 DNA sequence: TGTGCCAGCAGTTCCCCCGGTGCCTATGGCTACACCTTC.

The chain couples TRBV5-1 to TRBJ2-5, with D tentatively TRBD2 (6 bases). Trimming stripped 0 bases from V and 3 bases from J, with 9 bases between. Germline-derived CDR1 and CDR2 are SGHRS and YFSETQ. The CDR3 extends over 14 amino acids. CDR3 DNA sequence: TGCGCCAGCAGCTTGGTTACGGGGGAAGAGACCCAGTACTTC. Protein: CASSLVTGEETQYF.

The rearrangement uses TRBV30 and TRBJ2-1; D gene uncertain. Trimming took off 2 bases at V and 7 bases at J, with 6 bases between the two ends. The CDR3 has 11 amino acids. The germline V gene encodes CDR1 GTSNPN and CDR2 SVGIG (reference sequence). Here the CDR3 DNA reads TGTGCCTGGAGTCGGTCGAATGAGCAGTTCTTC. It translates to CAWSRSNEQFF.

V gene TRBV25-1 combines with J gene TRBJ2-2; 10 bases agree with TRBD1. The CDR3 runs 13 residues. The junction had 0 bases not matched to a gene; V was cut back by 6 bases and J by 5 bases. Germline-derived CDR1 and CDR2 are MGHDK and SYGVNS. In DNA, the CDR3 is TGTGCCAGCAGGGGACAGGGGACCGGGGAGCTGTTTTTT. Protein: CASRGQGTGELFF. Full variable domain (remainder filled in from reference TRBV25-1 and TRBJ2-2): EADIYQTPRYLVIGTGKKITLECSQTMGHDKMYWYQQDPGMELHLIHYSYGVNSTEKGDLSSESTVSRIRTEHFPLTLESARPSHTSQYLCASRGQGTGELFFGEGSRLTVL.

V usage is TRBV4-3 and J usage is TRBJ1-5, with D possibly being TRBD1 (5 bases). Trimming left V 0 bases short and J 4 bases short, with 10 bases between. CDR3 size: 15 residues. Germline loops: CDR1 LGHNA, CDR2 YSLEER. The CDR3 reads CASSQDGAVNQPQHF. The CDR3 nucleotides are TGCGCCAGCAGCCAAGATGGGGCGGTTAATCAGCCCCAGCATTTT.

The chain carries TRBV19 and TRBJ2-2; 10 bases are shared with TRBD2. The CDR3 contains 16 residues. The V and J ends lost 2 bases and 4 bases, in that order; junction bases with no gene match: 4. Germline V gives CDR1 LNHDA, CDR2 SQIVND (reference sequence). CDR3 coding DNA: TGTGCCAGTAGTATAAGCGGGAGGGTCGGCACCGGGGAGCTGTTTTTT. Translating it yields CASSISGRVGTGELFF.

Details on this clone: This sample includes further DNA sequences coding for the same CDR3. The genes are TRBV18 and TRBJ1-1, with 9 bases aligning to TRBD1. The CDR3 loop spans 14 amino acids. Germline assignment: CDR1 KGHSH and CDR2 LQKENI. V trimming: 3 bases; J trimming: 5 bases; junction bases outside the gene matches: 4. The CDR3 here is CASSPRTGDTEAFF. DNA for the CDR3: TGTGCCAGCTCACCGCGGACAGGGGATACTGAAGCTTTCTTT.